The clone carrying this TCR beta chain was detected many times. Its matching antigen is unknown. This sample is part of a study of blood T cells in healthy people across ages. Study-wide results and caveats: Age brought a roughly linear fall in TCR beta diversity measured per million T cells. Strong correlation existed between TCR beta diversity and naive T cell percentage. Diversity estimated from one million T cells was considered an underestimate.

Every participating donor contributed about 10 milliliters of peripheral blood through a draw. V lost 7 bases to trimming and J lost 0 bases, with 5 bases between them. The length of the CDR3 is 11 residues. Germline assignment: CDR1 SQVTM and CDR2 ANQGSEA. A second roughly 6 to 11 cycle PCR used barcoded and J-beta primers. TCRdb re-called the 5' RACE reads with MiXCR, one entry per CDR3 protein. Seen here are 1.5 million to 2 million distinct CDR3 sequences, around 48% observed once, and the top ten hold less than 2.5%. Input material: blood. The chain has TRBV29-1 and TRBJ2-3; D may correspond to TRBD1 or TRBD2 (5 bases each). This sequence was found in a woman aged 40 to 55 in good health. For the CDR3, the DNA is TGCAGCGGGGACAGCACAGATACGCAGTATTTT. Translated: CSGDSTDTQYF.